The TCR beta chain under discussion was sequenced for a study of shared clonotypes between healthy human individuals. Trimming removed 4 bases at V and 0 bases at J, with 12 bases between. The CDR3 is made up of 15 amino acids. Germline V gives CDR1 SNHLY, CDR2 FYNNEI. Method: immunoSEQ multiplex PCR; TCRdb's copy keeps in-frame clones and lacks some. Of 2.3 million or so clones listed, more than 85% are singletons. Only Caucasian adults living in Nashville, Tennessee made up the donor group. The TCR comes from a man aged 18 to 30 in good health. Some clones in this sample may be carry-over from other donors' samples. Sequencing input: naive CD4+ T cells from PBMCs. Sample subset: CD45RA+ positively selected. V is TRBV2 and J is TRBJ1-1; tentatively, D is TRBD1 (6 bases). CDR3 DNA sequence: TGTGCCAGCAGTGGTACGACAGGCATGAACACTGAAGCTTTCTTT. The encoded protein is CASSGTTGMNTEAFF.